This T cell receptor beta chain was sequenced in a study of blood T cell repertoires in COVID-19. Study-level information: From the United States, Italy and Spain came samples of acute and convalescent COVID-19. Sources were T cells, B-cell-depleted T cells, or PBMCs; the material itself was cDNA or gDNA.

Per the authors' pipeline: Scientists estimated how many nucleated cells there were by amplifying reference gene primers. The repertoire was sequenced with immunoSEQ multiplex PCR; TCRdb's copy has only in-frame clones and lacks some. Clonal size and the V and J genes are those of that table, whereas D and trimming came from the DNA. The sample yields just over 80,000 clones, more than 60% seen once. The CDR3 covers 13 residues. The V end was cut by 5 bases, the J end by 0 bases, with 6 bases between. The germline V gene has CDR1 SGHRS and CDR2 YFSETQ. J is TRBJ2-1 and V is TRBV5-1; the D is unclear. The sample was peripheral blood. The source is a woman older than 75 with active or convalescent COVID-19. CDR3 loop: CASRTSSYNEQFF. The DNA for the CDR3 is TGCGCCAGCAGGACAAGCTCCTACAATGAGCAGTTCTTC. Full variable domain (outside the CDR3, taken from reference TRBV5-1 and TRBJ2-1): KAGVTQTPRYLIKTRGQQVTLSCSPISGHRSVSWYQQTPGQGLQFLFEYFSETQRNKGNFPGRFSGRQFSNSRSEMNVSTLELGDSALYLCASRTSSYNEQFFGPGTRLTVL.